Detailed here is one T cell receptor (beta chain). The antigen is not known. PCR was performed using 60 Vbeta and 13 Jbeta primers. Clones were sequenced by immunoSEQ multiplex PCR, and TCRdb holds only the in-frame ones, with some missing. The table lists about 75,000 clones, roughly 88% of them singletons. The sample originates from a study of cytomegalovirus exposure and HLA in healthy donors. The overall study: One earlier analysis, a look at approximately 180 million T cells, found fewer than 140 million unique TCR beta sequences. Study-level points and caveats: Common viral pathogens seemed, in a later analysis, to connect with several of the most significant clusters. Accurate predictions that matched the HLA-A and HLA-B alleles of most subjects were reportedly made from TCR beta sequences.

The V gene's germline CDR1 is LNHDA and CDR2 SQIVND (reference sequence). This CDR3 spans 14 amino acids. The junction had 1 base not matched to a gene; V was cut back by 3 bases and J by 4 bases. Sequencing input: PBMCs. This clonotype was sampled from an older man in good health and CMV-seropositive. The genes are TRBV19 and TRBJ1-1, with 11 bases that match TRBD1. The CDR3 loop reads CASSMGQGGTEAFF. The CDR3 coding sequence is TGTGCCAGTAGTATGGGACAGGGGGGCACTGAAGCTTTCTTT.